This T cell receptor beta chain was identified in a study of post-analysis software for immune sequencing data. In the study overall: The disease courses covered relapsing-remitting, secondary progressive and progressive-relapsing multiple sclerosis.

Whole-study results and caveats: With TRBV5-6, TRBV5-1 and TRBV20-1 included, roughly five TRBV segments were more frequent in patients than in controls.

Prepared TCR beta cDNA libraries contained unique molecular identifiers. Via MiXCR, TCRdb re-called the PCR reads, giving one row per CDR3 protein. The sample holds roughly 600,000 distinct CDR3 sequences; around 47% are singletons and the top ten take around 1.7%. Turning to this clonotype: The antigen remains unidentified.

V dropped 4 bases and J dropped 5; count of bases not matched to a gene: 9. The CDR3 extends over 15 amino acids. This clonotype originated in a girl between 5 and 17 years old with multiple sclerosis. The rearrangement uses TRBV12-3 or TRBV12-4 and TRBJ2-5, with TRBD1 matching over 8 bases. The sample consisted of blood. CDR3 sequence (DNA): TGTGCCAGCAGTTGGGACAGGCTGGGAAGGGAGACCCAGTACTTC. It translates to CASSWDRLGRETQYF.